The next 18 T cell receptor beta chains were all read from a single sample in a study of blood T cell repertoires in COVID-19. Produced via immunoSEQ multiplex PCR; TCRdb's table is partial and in-frame only. The sample holds more than 85,000 clones, roughly 87% seen once. Sample: peripheral blood. The receptor set was obtained from a man between 65 and 85 years old with acute or convalescent COVID-19.

The chain carries TRBV7-2 and TRBJ1-6; no firm D call. Trimming removed 0 bases from V and 7 bases from J, with 7 bases in between. Germline V gene lookup returns CDR1 SGHTA and CDR2 FQGNSA. The length of the CDR3 is 14 residues. The CDR3 sequence is CASSLALANSPLHF. The CDR3 nucleotides read TGTGCCAGCAGCTTAGCGCTAGCAAATTCACCCCTCCACTTT.

This clone is a singleton in its sample. The chain is built from TRBV7-9 and TRBJ2-1; D is perhaps TRBD2 (5 bases). The CDR3 runs to 14 residues. The V end was cut by 1 base, the J end by 7 bases, with 11 bases between. Per germline, CDR1 SEHNR and CDR2 FQNEAQ (reference sequence). The CDR3 region is CASSLGPSSNEQFF. The CDR3 DNA reads TGTGCCAGCAGCTTAGGTCCTAGCTCAAATGAGCAGTTCTTC.

This clone came up once. V gene TRBV10-3 combines with J gene TRBJ2-1; 11 bases agree with TRBD2. This CDR3 contains 15 residues. Germline V gives CDR1 ENHRY, CDR2 SYGVKD. With V trimmed by 6 bases and J by 6 bases, 7 bases remained unmatched. CDR3 nucleotides: TGTGCCATCAGCCCGGGACTAGCGGACCTCAATGAGCAGTTCTTC. Protein product: CAISPGLADLNEQFF.

The chain has TRBV27 and TRBJ1-2; D is possibly TRBD1 (6 bases). Germline values: CDR1 MNHEY, CDR2 SMNVEV (reference sequence). V lost 7 bases, J lost 8 bases, and 23 bases lay in between. This CDR3 contains 15 residues. The CDR3 protein is CASTPWEGGLEGYTF. In DNA, the CDR3 is TGTGCCAGCACCCCATGGGAGGGGGGGCTGGAGGGCTACACCTTC.

V usage is TRBV11-2 and J usage is TRBJ2-1, with 10 bases that match TRBD1. This CDR3 region has 15 residues. The V gene end was trimmed by 5 bases and the J gene end by 5 bases; junction bases not matched to a gene: 6. Looked up from germline, CDR1 is SGHAT and CDR2 is FQNNGV. The DNA of the CDR3 is TGTGCCAGCAGCCCCTGGGACAGGGGAAACAATGAGCAGTTCTTC. As protein: CASSPWDRGNNEQFF.

The chain uses TRBV5-6 and TRBJ2-1; TRBD2 agrees at 13 bases. J was trimmed by 8 bases and V by 2 bases; bases with no gene match: 16. The CDR3 spans 19 residues. Germline V gene data show CDR1 as SGHDT and CDR2 as YYEEEE. CDR3 coding DNA: TGTGCCAGCAGCTTAGTCCGCGGGACTAGCGGGGCACGCGGCCATGAGCAGTTCTTC. This sequence encodes CASSLVRGTSGARGHEQFF.

The chain's CDR3 is CATLKAGNTDTQYF. The CDR3 bases are TGTGCCACTCTTAAGGCAGGTAACACAGATACGCAGTATTTT. The rearrangement uses TRBV19 and TRBJ2-3; D not certain. This CDR3 is 14 amino acids long. Trimming shortened V by 10 bases and J by 2 bases, and 16 bases separated the two germline ends. Germline V gene sequence: CDR1 LNHDA, CDR2 SQIVND (reference sequence).

The rearrangement links TRBV6-5 to TRBJ2-1; 10 bases align to TRBD2. Germline lookup yields CDR1 MNHEY and CDR2 SVGAGI. The ends lost 7 bases at V and 7 bases at J; junction bases unmatched: 10. CDR3 length: 15 amino acids. The CDR3 is CASTTSGGVLNEQFF. The CDR3 coding sequence is TGTGCCAGCACTACGAGCGGGGGGGTTCTTAATGAGCAGTTCTTC.

This chain uses TRBV7-2 with TRBJ2-2, with 11 positions matching TRBD1. V trimming: 6 bases; J trimming: 7 bases; junction bases outside the gene matches: 4. This CDR3 region has 14 residues. Germline CDR1 and CDR2: SGHTA and FQGNSA. CDR3: CASRRDRGSGELFF. The DNA of the CDR3 is TGTGCCAGCAGGAGGGACAGGGGGAGCGGGGAGCTGTTTTTT.

This chain connects TRBV6-1 to TRBJ2-3, with TRBD2 matching over 14 bases. Trimming took 3 bases from V and 9 from J; bases not matched to a gene: 5. Germline V gene data show CDR1 as MNHNS and CDR2 as SASEGT. CDR3 size: 15 residues. The CDR3 DNA reads as TGTGCCAGCAGTGAGACTAGCGGGGGGGATCGGACGCAGTATTTT. Translation: CASSETSGGDRTQYF.

This clone has a single count. The chain couples TRBV5-8 to TRBJ2-3; no reliable D call. This CDR3 has 16 residues. Germline V gene data show CDR1 as SGHTS and CDR2 as YDEGEE. V was clipped by 0 bases and J by 5 bases, with 16 bases between them. The CDR3 bases are TGTGCCAGCAGCTTGGCCCGGGTGTTGATACAAGATACGCAGTATTTT. Encoded protein: CASSLARVLIQDTQYF.

This chain links TRBV5-5 with TRBJ2-2; maybe TRBD2 (6 bases). The germline V and J ends were trimmed by 0 bases and 0 bases, with 12 bases remaining between them. CDR1 is SGHKS and CDR2 is YYEKEE in the germline V gene (reference sequence). The CDR3 sequence is 17 residues long. CDR3 bases: TGTGCCAGCAGCTTGGGGGGCGGGGCCGCGAACACCGGGGAGCTGTTTTTT. Its protein product is CASSLGGGAANTGELFF.

This chain uses TRBV10-1 with TRBJ2-3, with a possible D match to TRBD1 (5 bases). The germline V gene encodes CDR1 WNHNN and CDR2 SYGVQD (reference sequence). V lost 2 bases and J 2 bases, leaving 11 bases between the germline ends. CDR3 length: 15 residues. CDR3 in DNA: TGCGCCAGCAGTGAGCGGGCAGGGCCCACAGATACGCAGTATTTT. Translated: CASSERAGPTDTQYF.

V and J are TRBV5-4 and TRBJ1-5; no firm D call. This CDR3 is 15 amino acids long. Germline CDR1 SGHNT, CDR2 YYREEE (reference sequence). Trimming stripped 0 bases from V and 5 bases from J, with 12 bases between. For the CDR3, the DNA is TGTGCCAGCAGCTTGGGCGGACTAATCTATCAGCCCCAGCATTTT. As protein: CASSLGGLIYQPQHF.

The CDR3 here is CASSGGQGAWETQYF. The CDR3 DNA reads TGTGCCAGCAGCGGGGGACAGGGGGCCTGGGAGACCCAGTACTTC. V is TRBV9 and J is TRBJ2-5, with 12 bases fitting TRBD1. There are 15 residues in the CDR3. V was pared by 3 bases and J by 5 bases, with 5 bases of the junction left unmatched. The germline gives CDR1 SGDLS, CDR2 YYNGEE.

This chain links TRBV20-1 with TRBJ2-5; D is perhaps TRBD2 (5 bases). CDR1 is DFQATT, CDR2 SNEGSKA, per germline (reference sequence). The CDR3 runs to 11 residues. V was trimmed by 6 bases and J by 5 bases, leaving 10 bases between them. This CDR3 reads CSALREETQYF. CDR3 nucleotides: TGCAGTGCCCTTAGGGAGGAGACCCAGTACTTC.

The chain combines TRBV28 with TRBJ2-6, with TRBD1 matching over 7 bases. V shed 8 bases, J shed 2 bases, and the junction held 15 bases outside the gene matches. CDR1 and CDR2 (germline): MDHEN, SYDVKM. The CDR3 is 18 amino acids. CDR3: CASGARGRGKAGANVLTF. DNA for the CDR3: TGTGCCAGCGGGGCGAGAGGCAGGGGGAAGGCTGGGGCCAACGTCCTGACTTTC.

The chain joins TRBV7-3 to TRBJ2-7, with D possibly TRBD2 on 5 matching bases. Germline V lookup: CDR1 SGHTA, CDR2 FQGTGA. This CDR3 contains 15 residues. Trimming cost V 1 base and J 2 bases, with 12 bases left between them. CDR3: CASSLIPAEPYEQYF. In DNA form, the CDR3 reads TGTGCCAGCAGCTTAATCCCAGCGGAGCCCTACGAGCAGTACTTC.